These T cell receptor beta chains were read from a single sample in a study of blood T cell repertoires in COVID-19. The protocol was immunoSEQ multiplex PCR, while the TCRdb copy is restricted to in-frame clones and leaves out a portion. The sample carries over 55,000 clones, 75% to 90% recorded once. What was sequenced was peripheral blood. Receptors were obtained from a man aged 45 to 65 with active COVID-19. Each CDR3 is given with its conserved first and last residue. The D gene is left open where the match is weak. Rows give clone size only sometimes, using once, few, many, or a class for an expanded clone.

V,size,J,D,CDR3,DNA
TRBV18,-,TRBJ1-2,-,CASSAGGFDGYTF,TGTGCCAGCTCGGCGGGAGGATTTGATGGCTACACCTTC
TRBV30,-,TRBJ1-1,-,CAWTSWNTEAFF,TGTGCCTGGACGTCCTGGAACACTGAAGCTTTCTTT
TRBV5-5,-,TRBJ1-1,-,CASSPGKQNTEAFF,TGTGCCAGCAGCCCGGGGAAGCAGAACACTGAAGCTTTCTTT
TRBV19,-,TRBJ2-5,TRBD2,CASSTGTSGRANVETQYF,TGTGCCAGTAGCACCGGGACTAGCGGGAGGGCCAACGTAGAGACCCAGTACTTC
TRBV18,-,TRBJ2-7,-,CASSPRQTAGIEQYF,TGTGCCAGCTCACCTCGACAGACCGCCGGCATCGAGCAGTACTTC
TRBV9,-,TRBJ2-3,TRBD2,CASSLGLAGTDTQYF,TGTGCCAGCAGCCTGGGACTAGCGGGCACAGATACGCAGTATTTT
TRBV15,-,TRBJ1-1,-,CATSRGGNTEAFF,TGTGCCACCAGCAGGGGGGGGAACACTGAAGCTTTCTTT
TRBV5-8,-,TRBJ2-2,TRBD1,CASSSGTVNTGELFF,TGTGCCAGCAGCTCCGGGACAGTTAACACCGGGGAGCTGTTTTTT
TRBV5-1,-,TRBJ1-1,TRBD1,CASSFRPGGAMDTEAFF,TGCGCCAGCAGCTTCCGGCCAGGGGGCGCAATGGACACTGAAGCTTTCTTT
TRBV4-3,-,TRBJ2-7,TRBD2,CASSQLLAGGGTSYEQYF,TGCGCCAGCAGCCAACTACTAGCGGGGGGTGGGACCTCCTACGAGCAGTACTTC
TRBV7-2,-,TRBJ2-5,-,CASGLWGQIIQETQYF,TGTGCCAGCGGCCTCTGGGGGCAGATAATTCAAGAGACCCAGTACTTC
TRBV3-1/TRBV3-2,-,TRBJ2-1,TRBD2,CASSPRLAGVNNEQFF,TGTGCCAGCAGCCCCCGACTAGCGGGAGTCAATAATGAGCAGTTCTTC
TRBV7-3,-,TRBJ2-1,TRBD1,CASSLTGTGREGEQFF,TGTGCCAGCAGCTTAACGGGGACAGGGAGGGAGGGTGAGCAGTTCTTC
TRBV4-1,-,TRBJ2-7,TRBD2,CASSQDRTSGNHEQYF,TGCGCCAGCAGCCAAGATAGGACTAGCGGGAACCACGAGCAGTACTTC
TRBV6-1,-,TRBJ2-7,TRBD1,CASSESSGTVGYEQYF,TGTGCCAGCAGTGAATCGTCCGGGACAGTAGGGTACGAGCAGTACTTC
TRBV3-1/TRBV3-2,-,TRBJ2-7,TRBD2,CASSLRTSGRASSYEQYF,TGTGCCAGCAGCCTTCGGACTAGCGGGAGGGCTAGCTCCTACGAGCAGTACTTC
TRBV5-1,medium-sized,TRBJ1-5,-,CASSLAGFLHQPQHF,TGCGCCAGCAGCTTGGCAGGGTTTCTGCATCAGCCCCAGCATTTT
TRBV18,-,TRBJ2-3,TRBD1,CASSRLTGGTDTQYF,TGTGCCAGCTCACGTCTGACAGGGGGCACAGATACGCAGTATTTT
TRBV18,-,TRBJ2-2,-,CASSPSSTGELFF,TGTGCCAGCTCACCATCATCCACCGGGGAGCTGTTTTTT
TRBV3-1/TRBV3-2,once,TRBJ1-1,TRBD1,CASSQGQGNTEAFF,TGTGCCAGCAGCCAGGGACAGGGGAACACTGAAGCTTTCTTT
TRBV4-1,few,TRBJ2-7,-,CASSQGGGTYEQYF,TGCGCCAGCAGCCAAGGTGGGGGGACCTACGAGCAGTACTTC
TRBV20-1,few,TRBJ1-2,-,CSASLGYGYTF,TGCAGTGCTAGCCTCGGCTATGGCTACACCTTC